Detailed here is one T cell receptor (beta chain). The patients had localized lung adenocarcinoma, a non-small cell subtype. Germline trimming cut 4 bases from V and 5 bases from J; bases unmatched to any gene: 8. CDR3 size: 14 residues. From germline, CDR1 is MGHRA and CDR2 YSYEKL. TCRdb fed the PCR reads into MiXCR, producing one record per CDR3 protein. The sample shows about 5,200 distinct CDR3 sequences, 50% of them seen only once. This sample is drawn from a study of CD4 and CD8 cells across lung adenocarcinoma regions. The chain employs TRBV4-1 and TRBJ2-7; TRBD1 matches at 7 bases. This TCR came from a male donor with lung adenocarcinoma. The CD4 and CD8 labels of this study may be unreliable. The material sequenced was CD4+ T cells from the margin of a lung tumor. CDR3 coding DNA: TGCGCCAGCAGCCGCGTTGCAACAGGGGACGAGCAGTACTTC. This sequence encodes CASSRVATGDEQYF.